Given below is one T cell receptor (beta chain) in context. The data stem from a study of blood T cell repertoires in COVID-19. Study information: Acute and convalescent COVID-19 specimens originated in the United States, Italy and Spain. From T cells, B-cell-depleted T cells, or PBMCs came the material, which was cDNA or gDNA.

Original methodology: Scientists estimated how many nucleated cells there were by amplifying reference gene primers. Here immunoSEQ multiplex PCR was the method, and the copy in TCRdb shows in-frame clones only, minus some. The D gene and trimming were derived from the DNA, and the V and J assignments and clone size from that table. The sample comprises 30,000 to 40,000 clones, approximately 86% of which are singletons, and approximately 5% rests with the top ten. The V and J ends lost 4 bases and 1 base respectively, with 11 bases between them. This CDR3 is 15 amino acids long. Germline CDR1 SNHLY, CDR2 FYNNEI.

Sequencing was done on a sample of peripheral blood. The chain uses TRBV2 and TRBJ2-1, with D maybe TRBD2 (6 bases). The clonotype comes from a woman in her 70s with active COVID-19. CDR3 protein: CASSGGTLSYNEQFF. The CDR3 bases are TGTGCCAGCAGTGGGGGGACTCTTTCCTACAATGAGCAGTTCTTC.